Listed below are T cell receptor beta chains from one sample, sequenced in a study of T cells after yellow fever vaccination. TCRdb itself ran the 5' RACE reads through MiXCR, one entry per CDR3 protein. The sample carries roughly 150,000 distinct CDR3 sequences, about 7.7% recorded once. The sample consisted of CD4+ T cells sorted from PBMCs, taken 5 days after the yellow fever booster vaccination. These receptors originate from a man aged 25-45 years who received the YFV17D yellow fever vaccine. Both conserved end residues are part of each CDR3. A D gene is named only where the DNA matches it firmly. The size entry is marked missing in some rows and otherwise reads once, few, many or a size class.

V,size,D,J,DNA,CDR3
TRBV4-2,-,-,TRBJ2-2,TGTGCCAGCGGCCCCGGGCTCCTGGGCTCAGTTTTTCGTACCGGGGAGCTGTTTTTT,CASGPGLLGSVFRTGELFF
TRBV20-1,-,TRBD1,TRBJ1-6,TGCTGCGCTAGAGATGGAGCGAAGACAGGGGCTAATTCACCCCTCCACTTT,CCARDGAKTGANSPLHF
TRBV20-1,few,TRBD1,TRBJ1-2,TGCAGTGCTAGAACGGACAGGGGGAGTTATGGCTACACCTTC,CSARTDRGSYGYTF
TRBV5-6,many,-,TRBJ2-4,TGTGCCAGCAGCCTCACAGGGACCTCAGCCAAAAACATTCAGTACTTC,CASSLTGTSAKNIQYF
TRBV12-3/TRBV12-4,many,-,TRBJ1-2,TGTGCCAGCAGTCCCGGGGGTGGCGGCTACACCTTC,CASSPGGGGYTF
TRBV20-1,many,TRBD1,TRBJ2-2,TGCAGTGCTAAGGCAGGGGGCGCAGCGGGGGAGCTGTTTTTT,CSAKAGGAAGELFF
TRBV4-1,many,-,TRBJ2-7,TGCGCCAGCAGCCCTCGCCCTTTTCGGGCCACCTACGAGCAGTACTTC,CASSPRPFRATYEQYF
TRBV20-1,many,-,TRBJ2-7,TGCAGTGCTAGAATGACGGTAGCCTACGAGCAGTACTTC,CSARMTVAYEQYF
TRBV20-1,many,TRBD1,TRBJ1-1,TGCAGTGCTAGACGCCAGGGGGGGAGGACTGAAGCTTTCTTT,CSARRQGGRTEAFF
TRBV27,-,-,TRBJ2-1,TGTGCCAGCAGTTCCCTCCAGCAGAAGGAGCAGTTCTTC,CASSSLQQKEQFF
TRBV25-1,few,-,TRBJ1-2,TGTGCCAGCAGTAGTGGTTCACTCTATGGCTACACCTTC,CASSSGSLYGYTF
TRBV15,many,TRBD2,TRBJ2-5,TGTGCCACCAGCAGAGGGAGACTAGCGGGGGAAGAGACCCAGTACTTC,CATSRGRLAGEETQYF
TRBV28,few,TRBD2,TRBJ2-1,TGTGCCAGCAGTTTTCCCGGCGCTAGCGGCAATGAGCAGTTCTTC,CASSFPGASGNEQFF
TRBV28,many,-,TRBJ1-2,TGTGCCAGCAGCCTAACTAAGGACGGCTACACCTTC,CASSLTKDGYTF
TRBV7-2,-,-,TRBJ2-1,TGTGCCACCAGTCAGCAGTTGCACAATGAGCAGTTCTTC,CATSQQLHNEQFF
TRBV7-8,many,TRBD2,TRBJ2-7,TGTGCCAGCAGTCGAGCCTCTCCTAGCGGGAGTGTATACGAGCAGTACTTC,CASSRASPSGSVYEQYF
TRBV24-1,-,-,TRBJ2-5,TGTGCCACCAGGGGGACTGGGGAGACCCAGTACTTC,CATRGTGETQYF
TRBV6-1,many,-,TRBJ2-3,TGTGCCAGCTCTGCCATGGCGGGGAGCACAGATACGCAGTATTTT,CASSAMAGSTDTQYF
TRBV5-1,many,TRBD1,TRBJ2-1,TGCGCCAGCAGCTTGACGGACAGGGCGAACAATGAGCAGTTCTTC,CASSLTDRANNEQFF
TRBV5-1,many,TRBD2,TRBJ2-1,TGCGCCAGCAGTATGACCGGCCTAGCGGGAAGCGATGAGCAGTTCTTC,CASSMTGLAGSDEQFF